Listed below are T cell receptor beta chains from one sample, sequenced in a study of blood T cell repertoires in COVID-19. Sequencing used immunoSEQ multiplex PCR; TCRdb keeps in-frame clones, though not all of them. Counted here are tens of thousands of clones, approximately 88% occurring once; the ten biggest clones make up approximately 6.8%. The sequenced sample consisted of peripheral blood. These receptors were collected from a woman between 65 and 79 years old with acute or convalescent COVID-19. Each CDR3 is given without its conserved first and last residue.

v_call | cdr3_aa
TRBV3-1/TRBV3-2 | ASSRRQGNYGYT
TRBV5-4 | ASSHNRVEAF
TRBV24-1 | ATSDPRTGHSYNEQF
TRBV28 | ASSLSGTATTDTQY
TRBV6-6 | ASSTLENSPLH
TRBV7-9 | ASARAPDTEAF
TRBV9 | ASSPRVNTEAF
TRBV19 | ASSIATGRDTQY
TRBV28 | ASSLLTSGEY
TRBV11-3 | ASSWGQELGETQY
TRBV6-6 | ASSLTGQGGGYT
TRBV19 | ASTGGVDWMNTEAF
TRBV7-2 | ASSLTSGNYNEQF
TRBV24-1 | ATSEEWNTEAF
TRBV28 | ASSLRGRGNSPLH
TRBV7-3 | ASSREARSYNEQF
TRBV28 | ASSPTTGLQETQY
TRBV18 | ASSPTRDPPGELF
TRBV11-2 | ASSLVLKRDYEQY
TRBV15 | ATSRDLRGEQY
TRBV6-5 | ASSLQGVGETQY
TRBV18 | ASSPTGAGANVLT
TRBV28 | AGKERDRANSPLH
TRBV10-3 | AISRTDYEQY
TRBV24-1 | ATSGGTGYEQY
TRBV28 | ASSLYRFRDRDNSNQPQH
TRBV15 | ATSRDFGGADGYT
TRBV5-6 | ASSPNSRYNEQF
TRBV11-2 | ASTHQPGQGNSPLH
TRBV5-4 | ASSWRDRGDEQY
TRBV6-5 | ATRGGNGNTIY
TRBV5-1 | ASSLGGAGAYLHQETQY
TRBV7-9 | ASSLGGSGNEQF
TRBV28 | ASSFGGADTGELF
TRBV2 | AGSTGENQPQH
TRBV28 | ASSLSGQGKYEQY
TRBV10-3 | AISQGSYEQY